This T cell receptor (beta chain) was recorded in a study of cytomegalovirus exposure and HLA in healthy donors. About the research overall: Sequencing of 150 million to 200 million T cells in an earlier analysis found around 100 million unique TCR beta sequences.

Whole-study results and caveats: A later analysis showed TCR association rates differing by HLA locus, peaking at DRB1 and lowest at HLA-C. The authors assumed roughly uniform sequencing depth across donors for presence/absence analyses. In a later analysis, at a false discovery rate of 0.05, 17,000 or so TCR beta sequences matched HLA alleles.

The PCR ran on 60 Vbeta and 13 Jbeta primers. Produced via immunoSEQ multiplex PCR; TCRdb's table is partial and in-frame only. The repertoire holds some 150,000 clones, about 77% seen once, with 1.3% in the top ten. Regarding this clone: Its antigen remains unknown.

J gave up 0 bases and V 7 bases, and 20 bases lay outside the gene matches. Looked up from germline, CDR1 is MDHEN and CDR2 is SYDVKM. The CDR3 runs 20 residues. V gene TRBV28 combines with J gene TRBJ2-3, with 9 bases lining up with TRBD2. The receptor was derived from a woman between 50 and 59 years old in good health and CMV-seronegative. What was sequenced was PBMCs. CDR3 coding DNA: TGTGCCAGCAACCCTCCGGGGGGTCTCGCGGGGGGGCCGAGCACAGATACGCAGTATTTT. As protein: CASNPPGGLAGGPSTDTQYF. The full variable domain, with the rest looked up from reference TRBV28 and TRBJ2-3, is DVKVTQSSRYLVKRTGEKVFLECVQDMDHENMFWYRQDPGLGLRLIYFSYDVKMKEKGDIPEGYSVSREKKERFSLILESASTNQTSMYLCASNPPGGLAGGPSTDTQYFGPGTRLTVL.